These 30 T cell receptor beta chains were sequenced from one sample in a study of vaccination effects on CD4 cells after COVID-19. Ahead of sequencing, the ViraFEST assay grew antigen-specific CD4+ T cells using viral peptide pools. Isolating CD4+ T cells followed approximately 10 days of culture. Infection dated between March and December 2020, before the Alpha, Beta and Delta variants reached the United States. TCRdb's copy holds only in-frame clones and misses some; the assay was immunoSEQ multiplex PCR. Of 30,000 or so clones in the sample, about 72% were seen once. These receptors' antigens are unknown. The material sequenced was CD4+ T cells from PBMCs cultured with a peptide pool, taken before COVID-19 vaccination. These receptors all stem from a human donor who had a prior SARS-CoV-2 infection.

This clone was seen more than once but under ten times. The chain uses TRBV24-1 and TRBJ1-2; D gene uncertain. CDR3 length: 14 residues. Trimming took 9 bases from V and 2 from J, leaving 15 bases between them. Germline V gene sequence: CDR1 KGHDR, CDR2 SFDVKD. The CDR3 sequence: CATQRAGGNYGYTF. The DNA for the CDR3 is TGTGCCACCCAACGGGCGGGCGGAAACTATGGCTACACCTTC.

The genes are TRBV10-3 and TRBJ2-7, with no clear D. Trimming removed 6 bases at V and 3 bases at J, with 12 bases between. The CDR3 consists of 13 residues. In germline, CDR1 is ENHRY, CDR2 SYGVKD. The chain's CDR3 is CAIRDRSYYEQYF. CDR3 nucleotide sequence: TGTGCCATCAGAGACCGATCCTACTACGAGCAGTACTTC.

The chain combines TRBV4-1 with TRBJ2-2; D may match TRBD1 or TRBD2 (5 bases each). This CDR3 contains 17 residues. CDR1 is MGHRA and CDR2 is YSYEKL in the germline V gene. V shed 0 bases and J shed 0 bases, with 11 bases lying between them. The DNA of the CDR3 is TGCGCCAGCAGCCAAGAAGGGGCCGGGGCGAACACCGGGGAGCTGTTTTTT. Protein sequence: CASSQEGAGANTGELFF.

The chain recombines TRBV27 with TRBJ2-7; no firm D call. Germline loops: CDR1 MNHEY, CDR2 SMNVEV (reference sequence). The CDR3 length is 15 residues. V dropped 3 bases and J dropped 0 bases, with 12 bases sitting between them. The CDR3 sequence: CASSFRPQSSYEQYF. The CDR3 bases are TGTGCCAGCAGTTTCCGACCGCAGAGCTCCTACGAGCAGTACTTC.

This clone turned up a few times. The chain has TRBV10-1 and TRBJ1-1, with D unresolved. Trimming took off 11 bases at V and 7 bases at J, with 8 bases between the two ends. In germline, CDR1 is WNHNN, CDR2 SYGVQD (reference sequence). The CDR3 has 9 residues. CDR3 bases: TGCGCCGTCGGGAGTGAAGCTTTCTTT. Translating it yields CAVGSEAFF.

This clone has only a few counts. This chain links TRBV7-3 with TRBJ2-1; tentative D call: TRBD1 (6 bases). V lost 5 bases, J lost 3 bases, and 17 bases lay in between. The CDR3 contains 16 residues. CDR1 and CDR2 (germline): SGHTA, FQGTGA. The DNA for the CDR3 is TGTGCCAGCAGCAAGCTCCCGGGACATAGCTACAATGAGCAGTTCTTC. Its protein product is CASSKLPGHSYNEQFF.

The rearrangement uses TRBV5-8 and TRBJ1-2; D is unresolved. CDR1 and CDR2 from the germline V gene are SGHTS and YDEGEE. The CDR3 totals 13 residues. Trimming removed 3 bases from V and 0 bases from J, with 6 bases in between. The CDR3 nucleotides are TGTGCCAGCAGCTACCCTCCTAACTATGGCTACACCTTC. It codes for CASSYPPNYGYTF.

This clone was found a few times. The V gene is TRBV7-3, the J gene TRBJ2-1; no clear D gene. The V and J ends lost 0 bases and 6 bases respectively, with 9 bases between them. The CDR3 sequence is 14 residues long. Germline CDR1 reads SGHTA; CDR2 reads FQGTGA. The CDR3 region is CASSLTGASNEQFF. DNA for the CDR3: TGTGCCAGCAGCTTAACGGGCGCTAGCAATGAGCAGTTCTTC.

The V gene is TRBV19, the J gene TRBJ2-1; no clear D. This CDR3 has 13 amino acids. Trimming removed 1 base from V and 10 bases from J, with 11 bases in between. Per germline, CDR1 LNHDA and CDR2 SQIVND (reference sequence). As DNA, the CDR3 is TGTGCCAGTAGTATAGGGAAGGCTGGCGAGCAGTTCTTC. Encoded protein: CASSIGKAGEQFF.

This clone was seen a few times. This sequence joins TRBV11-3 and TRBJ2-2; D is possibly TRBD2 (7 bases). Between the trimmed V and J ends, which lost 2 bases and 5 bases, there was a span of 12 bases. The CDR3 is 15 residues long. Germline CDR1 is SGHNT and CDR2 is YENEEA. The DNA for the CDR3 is TGTGCCAGCAGCTTACGGGGGGCTCGGACCGGGGAGCTGTTTTTT. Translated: CASSLRGARTGELFF.

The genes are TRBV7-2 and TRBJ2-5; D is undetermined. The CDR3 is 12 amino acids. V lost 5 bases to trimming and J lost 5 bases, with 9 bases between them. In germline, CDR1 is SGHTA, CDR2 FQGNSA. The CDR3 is CASSLSLETQYF. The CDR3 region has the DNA TGTGCCAGCAGCCTCTCACTGGAGACCCAGTACTTC.

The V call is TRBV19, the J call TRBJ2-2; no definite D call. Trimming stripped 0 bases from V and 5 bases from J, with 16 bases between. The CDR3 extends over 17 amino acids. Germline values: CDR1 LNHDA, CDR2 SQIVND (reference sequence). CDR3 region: CASSIDRVTSRTGELFF. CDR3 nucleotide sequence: TGTGCCAGTAGTATAGATAGGGTAACTTCTCGGACCGGGGAGCTGTTTTTT.

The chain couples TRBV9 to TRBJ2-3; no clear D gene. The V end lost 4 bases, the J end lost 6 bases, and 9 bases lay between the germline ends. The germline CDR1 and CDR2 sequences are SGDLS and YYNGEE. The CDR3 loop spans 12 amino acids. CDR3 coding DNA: TGTGCCAGCAGCCCTAGGCTGGATACGCAGTATTTT. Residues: CASSPRLDTQYF.

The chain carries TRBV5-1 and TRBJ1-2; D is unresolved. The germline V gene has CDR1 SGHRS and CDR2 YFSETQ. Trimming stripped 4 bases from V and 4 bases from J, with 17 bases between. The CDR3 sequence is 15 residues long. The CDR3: CASSPQDSIAYGYTF. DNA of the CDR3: TGCGCCAGCAGCCCTCAGGACTCTATCGCCTATGGCTACACCTTC.

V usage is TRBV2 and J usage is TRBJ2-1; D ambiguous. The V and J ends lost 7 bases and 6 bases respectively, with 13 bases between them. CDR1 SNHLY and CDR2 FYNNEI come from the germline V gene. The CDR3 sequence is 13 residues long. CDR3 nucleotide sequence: TGTGCCAGCAACAATCTCTGGGCCAATGAGCAGTTCTTC. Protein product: CASNNLWANEQFF.

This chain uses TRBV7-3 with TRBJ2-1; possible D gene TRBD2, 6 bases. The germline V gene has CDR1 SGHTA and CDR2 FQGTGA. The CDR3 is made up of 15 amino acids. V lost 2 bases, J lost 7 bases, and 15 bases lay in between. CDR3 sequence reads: CASSLFPTSLNEQFF. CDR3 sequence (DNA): TGTGCCAGCAGCTTATTCCCGACTAGTCTAAATGAGCAGTTCTTC.

This CDR3 is CASSPRAGGPTDTQYF. For the CDR3, the DNA is TGTGCCAGCTCACCAAGGGCGGGGGGGCCCACAGATACGCAGTATTTT. The chain combines TRBV18 with TRBJ2-3, with 9 bases lining up with TRBD2. Germline V gives CDR1 KGHSH, CDR2 LQKENI. Trimming at V came to 2 bases and at J to 2 bases, leaving 5 bases not matched to a gene. The CDR3 runs 16 residues.

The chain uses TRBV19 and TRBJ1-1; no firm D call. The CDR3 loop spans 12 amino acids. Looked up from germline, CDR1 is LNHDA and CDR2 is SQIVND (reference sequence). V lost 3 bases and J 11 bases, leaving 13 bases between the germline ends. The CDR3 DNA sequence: TGTGCCAGTAGTATGTTATTTGGGTGGGCTTTCTTT. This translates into CASSMLFGWAFF.

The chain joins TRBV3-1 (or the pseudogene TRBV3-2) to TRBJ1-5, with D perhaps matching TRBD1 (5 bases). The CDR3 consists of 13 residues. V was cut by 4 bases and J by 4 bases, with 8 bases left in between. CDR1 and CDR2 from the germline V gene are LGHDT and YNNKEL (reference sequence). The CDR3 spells CASSRGWNQPQHF. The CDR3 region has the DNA TGTGCCAGCAGCCGGGGCTGGAATCAGCCCCAGCATTTT.

CDR3 nucleotide sequence: TGTGCCTGGGACCCCACGGGGGGAGATACGCAGTATTTT. This gives the protein CAWDPTGGDTQYF. The rearrangement uses TRBV30 and TRBJ2-3, with TRBD2 matching over 7 bases. In germline, CDR1 is GTSNPN, CDR2 SVGIG (reference sequence). V shed 5 bases, J shed 5 bases, and the junction held 7 bases outside the gene matches. CDR3 length: 13 residues. Combining the CDR3 with reference TRBV30 and TRBJ2-3 gives the whole variable domain SQTIHQWPATLVQPVGSPLSLECTVEGTSNPNLYWYRQAAGRGLQLLFYSVGIGQISSEVPQNLSASRPQDRQFILSSKKLLLSDSGFYLCAWDPTGGDTQYFGPGTRLTVL.

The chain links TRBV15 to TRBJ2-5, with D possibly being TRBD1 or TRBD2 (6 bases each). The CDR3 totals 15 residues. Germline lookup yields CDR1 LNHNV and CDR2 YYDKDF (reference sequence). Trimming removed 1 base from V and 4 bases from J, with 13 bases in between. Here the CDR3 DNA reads TGTGCCACCAGCAGAGGGTGGGGGGCATCAGAGACCCAGTACTTC. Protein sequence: CATSRGWGASETQYF.

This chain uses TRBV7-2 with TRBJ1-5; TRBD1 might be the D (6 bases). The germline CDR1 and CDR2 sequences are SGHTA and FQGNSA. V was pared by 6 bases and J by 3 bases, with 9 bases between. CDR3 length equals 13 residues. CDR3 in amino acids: CASSQGYNQPQHF. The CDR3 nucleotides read TGTGCCAGCAGTCAGGGGTACAATCAGCCCCAGCATTTT.

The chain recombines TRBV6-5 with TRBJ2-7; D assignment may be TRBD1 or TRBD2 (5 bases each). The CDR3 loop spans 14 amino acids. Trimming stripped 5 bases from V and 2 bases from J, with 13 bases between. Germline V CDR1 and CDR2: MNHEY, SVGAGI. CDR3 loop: CASSHRDAPYEQYF. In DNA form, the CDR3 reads TGTGCCAGCAGTCACCGGGACGCGCCCTACGAGCAGTACTTC.

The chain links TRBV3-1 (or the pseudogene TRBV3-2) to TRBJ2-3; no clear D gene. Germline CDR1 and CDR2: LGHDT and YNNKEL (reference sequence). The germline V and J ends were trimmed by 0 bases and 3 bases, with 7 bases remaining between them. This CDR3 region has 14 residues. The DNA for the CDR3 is TGTGCCAGCAGCCAAGACGACGGGACAGATACGCAGTATTTT. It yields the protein CASSQDDGTDTQYF.

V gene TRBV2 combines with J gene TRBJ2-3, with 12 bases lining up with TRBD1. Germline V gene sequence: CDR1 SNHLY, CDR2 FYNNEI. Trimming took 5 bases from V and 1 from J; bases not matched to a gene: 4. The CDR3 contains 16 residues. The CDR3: CASSRDRGRGTDTQYF. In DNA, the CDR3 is TGTGCCAGCAGTAGGGACAGGGGGCGCGGCACAGATACGCAGTATTTT.

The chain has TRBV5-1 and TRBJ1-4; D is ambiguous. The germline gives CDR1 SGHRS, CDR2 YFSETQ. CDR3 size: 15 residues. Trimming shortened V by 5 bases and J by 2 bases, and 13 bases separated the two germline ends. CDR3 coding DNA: TGCGCCAGCAGTCCAGTGTCCCAGACTAATGAAAAACTGTTTTTT. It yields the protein CASSPVSQTNEKLFF. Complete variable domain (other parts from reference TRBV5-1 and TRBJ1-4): KAGVTQTPRYLIKTRGQQVTLSCSPISGHRSVSWYQQTPGQGLQFLFEYFSETQRNKGNFPGRFSGRQFSNSRSEMNVSTLELGDSALYLCASSPVSQTNEKLFFGSGTQLSVL.

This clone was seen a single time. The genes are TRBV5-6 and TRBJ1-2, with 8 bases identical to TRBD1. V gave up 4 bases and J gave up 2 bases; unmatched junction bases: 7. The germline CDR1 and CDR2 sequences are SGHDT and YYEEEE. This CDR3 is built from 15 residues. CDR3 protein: CASSLTGQGNYGYTF. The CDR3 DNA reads TGTGCCAGCAGCCTAACCGGACAGGGCAACTATGGCTACACCTTC.

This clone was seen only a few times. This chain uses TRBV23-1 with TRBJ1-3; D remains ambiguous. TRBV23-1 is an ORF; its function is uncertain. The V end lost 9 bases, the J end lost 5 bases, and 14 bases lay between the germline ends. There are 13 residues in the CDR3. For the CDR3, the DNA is TGCGCCAGAGCCCAAAAAGACAGAAACACCATATATTTT. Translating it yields CARAQKDRNTIYF.

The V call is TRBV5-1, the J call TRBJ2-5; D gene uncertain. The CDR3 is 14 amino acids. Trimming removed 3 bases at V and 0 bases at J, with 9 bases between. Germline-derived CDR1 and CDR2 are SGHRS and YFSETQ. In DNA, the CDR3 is TGCGCCAGCAGCTCGGGCCAGTACCAAGAGACCCAGTACTTC. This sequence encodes CASSSGQYQETQYF.

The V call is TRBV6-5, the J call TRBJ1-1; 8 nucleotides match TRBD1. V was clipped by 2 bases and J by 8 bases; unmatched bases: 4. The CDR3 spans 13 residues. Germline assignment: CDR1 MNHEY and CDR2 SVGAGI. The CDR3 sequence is CASSYPDREEAFF. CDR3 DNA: TGTGCCAGCAGTTACCCGGACAGGGAAGAAGCTTTCTTT.